These 5 T cell receptor beta chains were sequenced from one sample in a study of blood T cell repertoires in COVID-19. Repertoires were generated with immunoSEQ multiplex PCR, while TCRdb's copy carries only in-frame clones and drops some. Among around 77,000 clones, approximately 80% were seen once, and the ten largest hold less than 8%. The sequenced material came from peripheral blood. Receptors originate from a young man with COVID-19, enrolled during active disease.

V is TRBV28 and J is TRBJ2-7, with D perhaps TRBD1 (6 bases). The CDR3 loop spans 14 amino acids. CDR1 and CDR2 from the germline V gene are MDHEN and SYDVKM. Trimming took 3 bases from V and 3 from J, leaving 12 bases between them. CDR3 region: CASSFRGPNYEQYF. CDR3 nucleotides: TGTGCCAGCAGTTTCAGGGGTCCGAACTACGAGCAGTACTTC.

The rearrangement joins TRBV2 to TRBJ2-7; TRBD1 is a possible D gene (5 bases). The CDR3 contains 13 residues. V was trimmed by 4 bases and J by 3 bases, leaving 10 bases between them. The germline CDR1 and CDR2 sequences are SNHLY and FYNNEI. The CDR3 nucleotides read TGTGCCAGCAGTGTGGGCAGGGACTACGAGCAGTACTTC. Amino acids: CASSVGRDYEQYF.

About this clone: The junction departs from germline at one end; a sequencing error may be responsible. The J gene is TRBJ1-4, the V gene TRBV13; 8 nucleotides align to TRBD1. Germline lookup yields CDR1 PRHDT and CDR2 FYEKMQ (reference sequence). The CDR3 length is 13 residues. The CDR3 loop reads CASSLQGDRPEDF. The CDR3 DNA reads as TGTGCCAGCAGCTTACAGGGGGACAGGCCAGAGGATTTT.

The gene calls are TRBV20-1 and TRBJ2-2; D might be TRBD1 (6 bases). The CDR3 totals 11 residues. V lost 6 bases and J lost 6, with 8 bases in between. Germline V gene data show CDR1 as DFQATT and CDR2 as SNEGSKA (reference sequence). CDR3 bases: TGCAGTGCGCAGGGGTCCGGGGAGCTGTTTTTT. As protein: CSAQGSGELFF.

The chain is built from TRBV25-1 and TRBJ2-3, with TRBD2 matching over 7 bases. The length of the CDR3 is 15 residues. In germline, CDR1 is MGHDK, CDR2 SYGVNS. Losses at the gene ends were 3 bases for V and 1 base for J; bases not matched to a gene: 4. The CDR3 loop reads CASSDPTSGTDTQYF. The CDR3 DNA reads TGTGCCAGCAGTGACCCTACTAGCGGCACAGATACGCAGTATTTT.